This T cell receptor beta chain was obtained from a study of blood T cell repertoires in COVID-19. The overall study: Acute and convalescent COVID-19 samples came from the United States, Italy and Spain. T cells, B-cell-depleted T cells, or PBMCs provided the cDNA or gDNA that served as material.

The assay was immunoSEQ multiplex PCR, and TCRdb's table has in-frame clones only and misses some. The data contain 25,000 to 30,000 clones, under 85% of them singletons. This clone was picked up one time. The CDR3 has 15 residues. The V segment lost 7 bases and the J segment 6 bases; nucleotides outside the gene matches: 10. CDR1 and CDR2 from the germline V gene are KGHDR and SFDVKD. This receptor was obtained from a man between 65 and 85 years old with acute or convalescent COVID-19. The chain carries TRBV24-1 and TRBJ2-1; TRBD2 matches at 8 bases. The specimen sequenced was peripheral blood. CDR3 residues: CATRSRGAGGNEQFF. The CDR3, as DNA: TGTGCCACCAGGTCGCGGGGGGCGGGGGGCAATGAGCAGTTCTTC.